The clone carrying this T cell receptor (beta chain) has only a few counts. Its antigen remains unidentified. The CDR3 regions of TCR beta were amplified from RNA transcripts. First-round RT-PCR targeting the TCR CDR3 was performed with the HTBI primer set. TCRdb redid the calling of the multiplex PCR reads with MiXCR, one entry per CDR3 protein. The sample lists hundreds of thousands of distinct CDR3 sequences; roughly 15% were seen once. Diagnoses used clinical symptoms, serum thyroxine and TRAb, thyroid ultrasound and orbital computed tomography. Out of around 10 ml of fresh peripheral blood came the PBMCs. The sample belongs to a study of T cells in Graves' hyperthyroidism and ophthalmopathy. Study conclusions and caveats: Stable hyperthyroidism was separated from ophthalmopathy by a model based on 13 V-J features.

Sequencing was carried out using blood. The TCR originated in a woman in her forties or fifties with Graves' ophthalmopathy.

The chain's CDR3 is CSVGRLAGIYNEQFF. The CDR3 DNA reads as TGCAGCGTTGGGAGACTAGCGGGAATATACAATGAGCAGTTCTTC. V gene TRBV29-1 combines with J gene TRBJ2-1; 11 nucleotides agree with TRBD2. CDR1 is SQVTM and CDR2 is ANQGSEA in the germline V gene. This CDR3 is 15 amino acids long. With V trimmed by 4 bases and J by 4 bases, 6 bases remained unmatched.